The 6 T cell receptor beta chains in this list originate from one sample, sequenced in a study of control samples from healthy donors and cancer patients. The repertoire was sequenced with immunoSEQ multiplex PCR; TCRdb's copy has only in-frame clones and lacks some. Of 100,000 to 150,000 clones detected, about 90% appear once; the ten largest clones hold 1.5% to 2%. The sequenced material came from blood. Receptors were obtained from a man aged 18 to 30 in good health.

This clone has only a few counts. This chain joins TRBV7-2 and TRBJ2-2; 14 positions agree with TRBD2. This CDR3 is built from 16 residues. The germline V gene has CDR1 SGHTA and CDR2 FQGNSA. V shed 5 bases and J 7 bases; nucleotides not matched to a gene: 6. CDR3 protein: CASSLTSGRAFGELFF. CDR3 nucleotides: TGTGCCAGCAGCCTGACTAGCGGGAGGGCCTTCGGGGAGCTGTTTTTT.

CDR3 coding DNA: TGTGCCAGCAGACAGACCGGGACTAGTAGTGACGAGCAGTACTTC. Translated: CASRQTGTSSDEQYF. This chain connects TRBV14 to TRBJ2-7; 8 nucleotides agree with TRBD2. Germline CDR1 SGHDN, CDR2 FVKESK. This CDR3 region has 15 residues. Trimming removed 6 bases from V and 5 bases from J; junction bases left unmatched: 12.

This chain joins TRBV19 and TRBJ2-5; TRBD2 might be the D (6 bases). The CDR3 spans 13 residues. The germline CDR1 and CDR2 sequences are LNHDA and SQIVND (reference sequence). V was clipped by 8 bases and J by 1 base, with 11 bases between them. The CDR3 loop reads CASSLAFQETQYF. As DNA, the CDR3 is TGTGCCAGTTCCCTAGCGTTCCAAGAGACCCAGTACTTC.

V is TRBV11-2 and J is TRBJ1-2; maybe TRBD1 (6 bases). The CDR3 has 15 amino acids. V lost 3 bases and J 0 bases, leaving 11 bases between the germline ends. Germline loops: CDR1 SGHAT, CDR2 FQNNGV. The CDR3 is CASSLDRGSNYGYTF. The CDR3 DNA reads as TGTGCCAGCAGCTTGGACAGAGGTTCTAACTATGGCTACACCTTC.

CDR3 sequence reads: CAGLWTTAPTNEKLFF. The CDR3 DNA reads TGTGCCGGACTATGGACGACGGCCCCAACTAATGAAAAACTGTTTTTT. The chain combines TRBV30 with TRBJ1-4, with D unclear. Trimming pared 8 bases from V and 0 bases from J, leaving 19 bases between. Germline V gene lookup returns CDR1 GTSNPN and CDR2 SVGIG (reference sequence). The length of the CDR3 is 16 residues.

The J gene is TRBJ2-3, the V gene TRBV10-3, with 10 bases aligning to TRBD2. From germline, CDR1 is ENHRY and CDR2 SYGVKD. V shed 4 bases, J shed 2 bases, and the junction held 12 bases outside the gene matches. The CDR3 totals 18 residues. The CDR3 nucleotides are TGTGCCATCAGTGCTCCCAGCGGGAGGGCCTTTGACACAGATACGCAGTATTTT. Translated, it gives CAISAPSGRAFDTDTQYF.